Following are 2 T cell receptor beta chains from one sample sequenced in a study of CD8 T cells in Susac syndrome (dated by TCRdb to the late 2010s). Preparation of the library involved the immunoSEQ multiplex PCR assay. RNA was extracted using the RNeasy kit, and roughly 0.45 to 1 ug of the RNA was reverse transcribed with random hexamers. TCRdb handled the public reads itself, with Q25 trimming in fastp and clone calling in MiXCR, and kept productive beta chains. One record per CDR3 amino acid sequence lists the most common genes and DNA. The sample includes around 300,000 distinct CDR3 sequences, with about 92% observed a single time. Roughly 0.059% of the sample is held by the ten biggest clonotypes. Sequenced: CD4+ T cells from PBMCs. These TCRs come from a human donor with multiple sclerosis.

This clonotype turned up a few times. The V gene is TRBV2, the J gene TRBJ1-3, with D possibly TRBD1 on 6 matching bases. Between the trimmed V and J ends, which lost 4 bases and 4 bases, there was a span of 20 bases. The CDR3 has 17 residues. Germline V gene data show CDR1 as SNHLY and CDR2 as FYNNEI. The CDR3 bases are TGTGCCAGCAGTGTTCGCGGGGGGGGGCCTCGGGGAAACACCATATATTTT. Translation: CASSVRGGGPRGNTIYF.

This clonotype was seen a handful of times. This chain joins TRBV6-5 and TRBJ1-2, with D perhaps TRBD1 (5 bases). V was pared by 0 bases and J by 8 bases, with 10 bases between. This CDR3 contains 13 residues. Germline-derived CDR1 and CDR2 are MNHEY and SVGAGI. The CDR3 DNA reads TGTGCCAGCAGTTACTCTGGGGCGCGGGGCTACACCTTC. Encoded protein: CASSYSGARGYTF.